This T cell receptor (beta chain) was recovered during a study of CD8 T cells in Susac syndrome (dated by TCRdb to between 2018 and 2021). About the study as a whole: The study used repertoire sequencing to test whether antigen drove CD8+ T cell activation and differentiation in Susac syndrome.

Note on this clonotype: Its antigen remains undetermined. Base quality data are lacking; no much larger clone is found one base away.

RNA was extracted with the RNeasy kit and roughly 0.5 to 1 ug was reverse transcribed using random hexamers. The immunoSEQ multiplex PCR assay, covering 54 Vbeta and 13 Jbeta segments, was used to amplify TCR beta CDR3 regions. To correct PCR amplification bias, a synthetic template baseline was used for both primer optimization and computational correction. Processing in the source paper ran as follows. Reads were annotated to V, D and J genes per IMGT and analyzed with immunoSEQ Analyzer, keeping only productive sequences. To calculate clonality, Shannon entropy was normalized by log2 of the number of productive unique sequences and then subtracted from one. Public and private clones were assessed among the 100 most prevalent clones of each patient and control. Clones were defined as Susac-specific if absent from the healthy and MS cohorts, from 1052 published viral clones and from other ImmuneACCESS disease sequences. TCRdb trimmed public reads at Q25 via fastp, called clones via MiXCR and kept in-frame beta chains. Entries that share a CDR3 protein sequence are merged under the most common genes and DNA. The V and J calls follow TCRdb's processing rather than the paper's. The sample table shows more than 100,000 distinct CDR3 sequences, and roughly 96% are seen once. Roughly 0.11% of the sample belongs to the ten largest clones.

Peripheral blood CD8+ and CD4+ T cells from healthy donors, Susac syndrome patients and multiple sclerosis patients were profiled using high-throughput TCR beta sequencing. Healthy donors were age- and sex-matched controls. Bulk CD8+ and CD4+ T cells were purified by magnetic negative isolation, whereas CD8+ TEMRA cells were enriched by FACS. Blood was drawn into EDTA tubes, processed within 24 hours, and PBMCs were isolated by density gradient centrifugation. PBMCs intended for TCR sequencing were cryopreserved in liquid nitrogen and were subsequently thawed in a 37 degrees C water bath. The sorted or isolated CD4+, CD8+ and CD8+ TEMRA cells had a purity of 90% or higher. The investigation overall reported the following: The number of individuals in the TCR sequencing and HLA analysis was recognized as being relatively small.

This TCR derives from a human donor in good health. Material for sequencing was CD4+ T cells from PBMCs.

The CDR3 loop reads CASSGGYGYTF. Read as DNA, the sequence is TGTGCCAGCAGCGGTGGGTATGGCTACACCTTC. This sequence uses TRBV3-1 and TRBJ1-2; the D gene assignment is ambiguous. The germline V gene encodes CDR1 LGHDT and CDR2 YNNKEL (reference sequence). V was cut back by 5 bases and J by 5 bases, leaving a gap of 6 bases between them. The CDR3 holds 11 amino acids from the cysteine to the phenylalanine. The entry retains the CDR3 DNA only, 33 bases that are in frame from base 1. The reference TRBV3-1 and TRBJ1-2 proteins fill in what lies around the CDR3, so the full variable domain reads DTAVSQTPKYLVTQMGNDKSIKCEQNLGHDTMYWYKQDSKKFLKIMFSYNNKELIINETVPNRFSPKSPDKAHLNLHINSLELGDSAVYFCASSGGYGYTFGSGTRLTVV.